The T cell receptor (beta chain) under discussion was sequenced for a study of cytotoxic CD8 clonotypes in ibrutinib-treated CLL. Findings of the study overall: Contraction or stability on treatment was seen for public clonotypes, which were uncommon.

CDR3 size: 15 residues. Unmatched junction bases numbered 5, after V lost 2 bases and J lost 4 bases. The germline V gene has CDR1 LNHNV and CDR2 YYDKDF (reference sequence). Using immunoSEQ multiplex PCR, the repertoire was profiled, and TCRdb retains in-frame clones only, with some absent. The sample consists of roughly 54,000 clones, roughly 63% of them appearing once. A remark on this clone: The antigen remains undetermined.

The TCR was taken from a human donor with chronic lymphocytic leukemia. The chain is built from TRBV15 and TRBJ2-5; 9 bases agree with TRBD1. This sample comprised PBMCs, obtained after 24 months of ibrutinib treatment. The CDR3 bases are TGTGCCACCAGCAGAAACAGGGGGCGCGGAGAGACCCAGTACTTC. The encoded protein is CATSRNRGRGETQYF.